This T cell receptor (beta chain) was observed in a study of T cells after yellow fever vaccination. Study information: Sorting of the EM, EMRA, CM and Tscm memory subsets was carried out using CD3, CD45RA, CCR7 and CD95. Fractions of low cell number were prepared using SMART-Seq v4 Ultra Low Input.

The V gene's germline CDR1 is KGHSH and CDR2 LQKENI. The junction had 6 bases not matched to a gene; V was cut back by 3 bases and J by 1 base. The CDR3 covers 16 residues. Findings and caveats of the study: FACS-sorted repertoires could contain abundant clonotypes contaminating from the bulk population.

TCRdb called the 5' RACE reads again in MiXCR, with one record for every CDR3 protein. The data show about 58,000 distinct CDR3 sequences, 4.5% to 6% seen once. The TCR sequence derives from a man between 18 and 35 years old who received the YFV17D yellow fever vaccine. J is TRBJ1-1 and V is TRBV18, with 9 positions matching TRBD1. The sample consisted of PBMCs, either bulk or a sorted T-cell subset (CD4+, CD8+, memory, or dextramer-sorted; not recorded which), taken on the day of the yellow fever booster vaccination. CDR3 in amino acids: CASSPNTGGGNTEAFF. As DNA, the CDR3 is TGTGCCAGCTCACCCAATACAGGGGGCGGGAACACTGAAGCTTTCTTT.